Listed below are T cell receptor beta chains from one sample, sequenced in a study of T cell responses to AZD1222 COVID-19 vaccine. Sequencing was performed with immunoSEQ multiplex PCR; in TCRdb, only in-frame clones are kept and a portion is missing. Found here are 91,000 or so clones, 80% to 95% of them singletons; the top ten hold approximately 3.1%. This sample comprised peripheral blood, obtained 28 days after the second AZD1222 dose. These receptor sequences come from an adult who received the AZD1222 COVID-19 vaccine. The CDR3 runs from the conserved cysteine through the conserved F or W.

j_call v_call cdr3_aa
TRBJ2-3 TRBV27 CASSLSRPDTQYF
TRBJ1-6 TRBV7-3 CASSLNFAGTNSPLHF
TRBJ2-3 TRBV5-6 CASSLGSGPLSDTQYF
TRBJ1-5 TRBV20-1 CSASGLGTGGNQPQHF
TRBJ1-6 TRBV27 CASSSAGTERPLHF
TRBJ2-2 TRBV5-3 CARSRYQGNGELFF
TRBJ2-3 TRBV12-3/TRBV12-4 CASSLGVPETQYF
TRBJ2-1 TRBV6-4 CASSRLAGGPRNEQFF
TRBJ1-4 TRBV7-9 CASSLDQGNEKLFF
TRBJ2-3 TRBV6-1 CASSDWTGSTDTQYF
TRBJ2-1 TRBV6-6 CASSYSEGASYNEQFF
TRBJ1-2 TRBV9 CASSVGAGTVYGYTF
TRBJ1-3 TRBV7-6 CATSPTPILGNTIYF
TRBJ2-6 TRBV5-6 CASSFGDGKPGANVLTF
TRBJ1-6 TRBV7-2 CASSERTGGISPLHF
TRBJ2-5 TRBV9 CASSVGTSGTETQYF
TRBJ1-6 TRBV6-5 CASSSPGGPLHF
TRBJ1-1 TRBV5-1 CASSGRDGGHTEAFF
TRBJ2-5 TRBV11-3 CASSLGQLGFGQETQYF
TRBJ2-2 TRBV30 CAWSSTRGAGGELFF
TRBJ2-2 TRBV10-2 CASSEDLPRPNTGELFF
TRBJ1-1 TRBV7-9 CASSSTGRSKKNTEAFF
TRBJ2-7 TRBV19 CASSTNLGGAYEQYF
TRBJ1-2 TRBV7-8 CASSFDRNYGYTF
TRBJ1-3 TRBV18 CASSPFGQGPGNTIYF
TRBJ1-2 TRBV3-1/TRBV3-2 CASSPDYSIYGYTF
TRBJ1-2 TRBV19 CASSINLLPYGYTF
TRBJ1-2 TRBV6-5 CASRTLGGANYGYTF
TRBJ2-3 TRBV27 CASSLRGSTDTQYF
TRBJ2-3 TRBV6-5 CASSYSGGIRGDTQYF
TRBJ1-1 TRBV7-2 CASSLFFGHQNTEAFF
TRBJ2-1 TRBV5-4 CASSPILAGDYNEQFF
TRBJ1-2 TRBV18 CASSPSGGGGYGYTF
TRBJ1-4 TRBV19 CASSDRTFAEKLFF
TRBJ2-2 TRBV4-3 CASSGMVHTGELFF
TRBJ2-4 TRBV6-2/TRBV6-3 CASTPGLAGGLGAKNIQYF
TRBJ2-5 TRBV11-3 CASIPSRGDQETQYF
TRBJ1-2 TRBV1 CTSSQEETGYGYTF
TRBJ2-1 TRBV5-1 CASNLGGGPYNEQFF
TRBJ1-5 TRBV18 CASSPWTDNQPQHF
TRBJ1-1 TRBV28 CASSFFRADSYTEAFF
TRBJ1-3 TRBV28 CASTGTVSGNTIYF
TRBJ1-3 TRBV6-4 CASRMDSSSGNTIYF
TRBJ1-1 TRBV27 CASSLFPQGTYTEAFF
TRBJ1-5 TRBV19 CASSRTGDSNQPQHF
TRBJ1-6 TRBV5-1 CASSLLGDSSSPLHF
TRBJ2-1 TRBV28 CASSLVGGHPSGSYNEQFF